This TCR beta chain was profiled in a study of blood T cell repertoires in COVID-19. Study-wide background: The analysed material was cDNA or gDNA that came from T cells, B-cell-depleted T cells, or PBMCs.

This CDR3 spans 14 amino acids. V lost 3 bases and J 3 bases, leaving 13 bases between the germline ends. From germline, CDR1 is SGHNT and CDR2 YYREEE (reference sequence). Participant ages covered about 18 to 90 years across around 22 US areas. What the recovered Cohort 3 donors had was two negative PCRs, clearance, or symptom resolution. Libraries were prepared by immunoSEQ multiplex PCR; TCRdb keeps only in-frame clonotypes and omits some of them. This sample carries about 250,000 clones, over 75% of them seen once, and the ten largest clones take around a sixth. This sequence was found in a man aged 18-30 years who had recovered from COVID-19. The sample consisted of PBMCs or T cells enriched from blood (not recorded which). The genes are TRBV5-4 and TRBJ2-7; TRBD2 might be the D (5 bases). CDR3 sequence reads: CASSYRPGYYEQYF. In DNA form, the CDR3 reads TGTGCCAGCAGCTACCGGCCGGGGTACTACGAGCAGTACTTC.